These 9 T cell receptor beta chains originate from one sample sequenced in a study of blood T cell repertoires in COVID-19. Produced via immunoSEQ multiplex PCR; TCRdb's table is partial and in-frame only. There are approximately 350,000 clones in the sample; 87% occur only once, and about 6.3% lies in the top ten. Sequenced material: peripheral blood. Every receptor here comes from a woman between 50 and 59 years old with COVID-19, enrolled during active disease.

The chain is built from TRBV10-3 and TRBJ2-7; TRBD1 aligns across 12 bases. The CDR3 has 16 amino acids. With V trimmed by 3 bases and J by 6 bases, 9 bases remained unmatched. Germline assignment: CDR1 ENHRY and CDR2 SYGVKD. CDR3 bases: TGTGCCATCAGTGAAAGAGAGCGGGGACAGGGGGCCGAGCAGTACTTC. It translates to CAISERERGQGAEQYF.

V usage is TRBV14 and J usage is TRBJ2-7; 10 nucleotides match TRBD2. The V segment lost 7 bases and the J segment 6 bases; nucleotides outside the gene matches: 6. The CDR3 is made up of 13 amino acids. Germline lookup yields CDR1 SGHDN and CDR2 FVKESK. This chain's CDR3 is CASKQREGLEQYF. The CDR3 nucleotides are TGTGCCAGCAAGCAGCGGGAGGGCCTCGAGCAGTACTTC. Together with reference TRBV14 and TRBJ2-7, the CDR3 gives the full variable domain: EAGVTQFPSHSVIEKGQTVTLRCDPISGHDNLYWYRRVMGKEIKFLLHFVKESKQDESGMPNNRFLAERTGGTYSTLKVQPAELEDSGVYFCASKQREGLEQYFGPGTRLTVT.

The rearrangement joins TRBV16 to TRBJ2-1; 10 nucleotides match TRBD2. CDR3 length equals 17 residues. The junction had 9 bases not matched to a gene; V was cut back by 1 base and J by 6 bases. The germline CDR1 and CDR2 sequences are KGHSY and FQNENV. CDR3 bases: TGTGCCAGCAGCCAATATTTCAGCGGGAGGGTGCTCAATGAGCAGTTCTTC. Translating gives CASSQYFSGRVLNEQFF.

The chain joins TRBV30 to TRBJ1-2, with 7 bases matching TRBD1. The CDR3 loop spans 15 amino acids. V shed 5 bases and J 8 bases; nucleotides not matched to a gene: 17. CDR1 and CDR2 from the germline V gene are GTSNPN and SVGIG (reference sequence). DNA of the CDR3: TGTGCCTGGGGTTATGGGATAAGACAGGGCCGGGGCTACACCTTC. It specifies CAWGYGIRQGRGYTF.

This clone was observed a single time. The chain couples TRBV6-5 to TRBJ2-5; TRBD1 matches at 8 bases. CDR1 and CDR2 (germline): MNHEY, SVGAGI. The CDR3 length is 15 residues. The V and J ends lost 3 bases and 4 bases, in that order; junction bases with no gene match: 7. CDR3: CASSYGQGRGETQYF. The CDR3 region has the DNA TGTGCCAGCAGTTATGGACAGGGTAGAGGAGAGACCCAGTACTTC.

The rearrangement joins TRBV7-2 to TRBJ2-1; 16 bases align to TRBD2. Germline trimming cut 5 bases from V and 0 bases from J; bases unmatched to any gene: 7. Germline assignment: CDR1 SGHTA and CDR2 FQGNSA. This CDR3 has 19 amino acids. CDR3 sequence: CASSDPGLAGGLSYNEQFF. The CDR3 DNA sequence: TGTGCCAGCAGCGACCCGGGACTAGCGGGAGGGCTCTCCTACAATGAGCAGTTCTTC.

With regard to this clone: A single base separates this from a much larger clone, so it may be a read error. CDR3 DNA: TGTGCCAGCAGCCTAGCGGGAGGTTCCTACGAGCAGTACTTC. Its translation: CASSLAGGSYEQYF. This sequence joins TRBV6-5 and TRBJ2-7; 11 nucleotides line up with TRBD2. Germline V lookup: CDR1 MNHEY, CDR2 SVGAGI. The trim removed 6 bases at V and 1 base at J, leaving 2 bases unmatched. This CDR3 has 14 residues.

The gene calls are TRBV29-1 and TRBJ2-2; 14 bases are shared with TRBD2. V dropped 7 bases and J dropped 7; count of bases not matched to a gene: 8. This CDR3 has 15 residues. The germline gives CDR1 SQVTM, CDR2 ANQGSEA. The CDR3 spells CSGTGLAGVGGELFF. As DNA, the CDR3 is TGCAGCGGTACGGGACTAGCGGGAGTTGGCGGGGAGCTGTTTTTT.

The V gene is TRBV6-2 or TRBV6-3, the J gene TRBJ1-1; 9 positions agree with TRBD1. The length of the CDR3 is 17 residues. The V gene's germline CDR1 is MNHEY and CDR2 SVGEGT. Trimming cost V 1 base and J 0 bases; bases outside gene matches: 6. The DNA for the CDR3 is TGTGCCAGCAGTTACTTGGCCGGGACAGGGTTGAACACTGAAGCTTTCTTT. Protein product: CASSYLAGTGLNTEAFF.